This T cell receptor (beta chain) was obtained from a study of T cell repertoires in cytomegalovirus infection. In the study overall: Signatures in public TCR beta sequences pointed to both CMV infection and matching HLA type.

The study's findings and limits: Within the response measured ex vivo, HLA-C-restricted CMV-specific TCR beta clonotypes were dominant. Cumulative frequency of public TCR beta families picked out carriers of CMV plus the relevant HLA.

TCRdb independently ran MiXCR on the reads; one entry per CDR3 protein. The sample contains around 330,000 distinct CDR3 sequences, 17% of which appear only once. The CDR3 extends over 14 amino acids. CDR1 is SGHTA, CDR2 FQGNSA, per germline. V lost 3 bases to trimming and J lost 6 bases, with 14 bases between them. This clonotype has a handful of counts. Antigen unknown. The chain employs TRBV7-2 and TRBJ1-2, with D perhaps matching TRBD1 (6 bases). The sequencing sample was made of PBMCs. This TCR was recovered from a human donor in good health (CMV status not recorded). Some clones in this sample may be carry-over from other donors' samples. This CDR3 is CASSFYREEDGYTF. The DNA for the CDR3 is TGTGCCAGCAGCTTTTACAGGGAGGAGGATGGCTACACCTTC.